The 6 T cell receptor beta chains below were found in one sample sequenced in a study of blood T cell repertoires in COVID-19. Only in-frame clones appear in the TCRdb table, and some are missing; sequencing was by immunoSEQ multiplex PCR. The top ten hold approximately 4.9% of the sample, which has fewer than 70,000 clones, about 79% seen once. The sequenced sample was peripheral blood. The receptors originated from a human donor in a cohort sampled during active COVID-19.

The chain combines TRBV27 with TRBJ1-4, with D unresolved. There are 14 residues in the CDR3. V lost 5 bases and J lost 8, with 15 bases in between. From germline, CDR1 is MNHEY and CDR2 SMNVEV (reference sequence). CDR3 protein: CASSPLLRPEKLFF. CDR3 coding DNA: TGTGCCAGCAGTCCCCTCCTGCGCCCAGAAAAACTGTTTTTT. The whole variable domain, filled in from reference TRBV27 and TRBJ1-4, reads EAQVTQNPRYLITVTGKKLTVTCSQNMNHEYMSWYRQDPGLGLRQIYYSMNVEVTDKGDVPEGYKVSRKEKRNFPLILESPSPNQTSLYFCASSPLLRPEKLFFGSGTQLSVL.

This CDR3 reads CASSQVGRTYEQYF. In nucleotides, the CDR3 is TGTGCCAGCTCACAGGTCGGGAGGACCTACGAGCAGTACTTC. This chain links TRBV18 with TRBJ2-7; 7 bases map to TRBD2. The CDR3 extends over 14 amino acids. The V segment lost 4 bases and the J segment 2 bases; nucleotides outside the gene matches: 5. Germline V gene data show CDR1 as KGHSH and CDR2 as LQKENI. The full variable domain, in which reference TRBV18 and TRBJ2-7 provide the parts outside the CDR3, is NAGVMQNPRHLVRRRGQEARLRCSPMKGHSHVYWYRQLPEEGLKFMVYLQKENIIDESGMPKERFSAEFPKEGPSILRIQQVVRGDSAAYFCASSQVGRTYEQYFGPGTRLTVT.

This sequence joins TRBV18 and TRBJ1-3; D is ambiguous. Trimming took off 0 bases at V and 2 bases at J, with 14 bases between the two ends. The CDR3 is made up of 17 amino acids. CDR1 is KGHSH, CDR2 LQKENI, per germline. CDR3 amino acids: CASSPPGGSFAGNTIYF. CDR3 DNA: TGTGCCAGCTCACCACCTGGAGGCAGCTTCGCTGGAAACACCATATATTTT.

V and J are TRBV3-1 (or the pseudogene TRBV3-2) and TRBJ2-3, with 15 bases identical to TRBD2. V was clipped by 1 base and J by 6 bases; unmatched bases: 14. Germline CDR1 reads LGHDT; CDR2 reads YNNKEL (reference sequence). This CDR3 is 20 amino acids long. The CDR3 sequence is CASSQGGRGLAGGRGDTQYF. CDR3 coding DNA: TGTGCCAGCAGCCAAGGGGGGAGAGGACTAGCGGGAGGGCGTGGCGATACGCAGTATTTT.

V gene TRBV5-4 combines with J gene TRBJ1-2; TRBD1 agrees at 7 bases. Germline values: CDR1 SGHNT, CDR2 YYREEE (reference sequence). This CDR3 has 14 residues. V shed 4 bases and J 8 bases; nucleotides not matched to a gene: 11. This CDR3 is CASSDTTGIRGYTF. CDR3 nucleotides: TGTGCCAGCAGCGACACGACAGGGATAAGAGGCTACACCTTC.

This clone was observed a single time. The V call is TRBV27, the J call TRBJ2-7; TRBD2 matches 8 bases. Germline V gene data show CDR1 as MNHEY and CDR2 as SMNVEV (reference sequence). Trimming took 6 bases from V and 1 from J; bases not matched to a gene: 8. The CDR3 consists of 15 residues. CDR3 region: CASRNMLAGSYEQYF. The DNA for the CDR3 is TGTGCCAGCAGAAACATGCTAGCGGGTTCCTACGAGCAGTACTTC.